This T cell receptor beta chain was identified in a study of shared clonotypes between healthy human individuals. Overall study context: For every donor, three CD4 naive, three CD4 memory, two CD8 naive and one CD8 memory plates were used. Regarding the study as a whole: Some naive CD4 clonotypes, 5% to 5.5%, turned up in common across a handful of donors.

The CDR3 is 9 residues long. The V end lost 4 bases, the J end lost 6 bases, and 0 bases lay between the germline ends. Per germline, CDR1 SEHNR and CDR2 FQNEAQ (reference sequence). As for this clone: As yet, its antigen is unknown.

Genomic DNA (from each subset) was split evenly across several immunoSEQ plates. The protocol was immunoSEQ multiplex PCR, while the TCRdb copy is restricted to in-frame clones and leaves out a portion. The data contain about 600,000 clones, about 97% of them seen just once; the ten biggest clones take up around 0.06%. Within Nashville, Tennessee resided all donors, each a Caucasian adult. The chain links TRBV7-9 to TRBJ1-1; D not resolved. The TCR was taken from a woman aged 30 to 39 in good health. The sample was naive CD4+ T cells sorted from blood. As to subset: CD45RA+ positively selected. This CDR3 reads CASSSEAFF. CDR3 in DNA: TGTGCCAGCAGCTCTGAAGCTTTCTTT.